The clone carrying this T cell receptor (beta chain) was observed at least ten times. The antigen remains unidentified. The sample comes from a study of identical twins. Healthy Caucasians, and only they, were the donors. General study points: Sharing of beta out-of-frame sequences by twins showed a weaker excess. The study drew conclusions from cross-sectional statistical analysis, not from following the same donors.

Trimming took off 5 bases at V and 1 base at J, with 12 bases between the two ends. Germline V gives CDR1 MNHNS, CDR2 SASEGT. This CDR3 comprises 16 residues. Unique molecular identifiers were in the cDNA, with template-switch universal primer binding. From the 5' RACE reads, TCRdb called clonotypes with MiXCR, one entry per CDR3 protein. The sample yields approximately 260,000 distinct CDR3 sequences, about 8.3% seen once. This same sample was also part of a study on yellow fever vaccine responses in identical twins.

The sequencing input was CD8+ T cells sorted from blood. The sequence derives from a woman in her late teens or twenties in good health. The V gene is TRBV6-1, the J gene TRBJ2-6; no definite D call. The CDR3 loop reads CASSTPLTSGANVLTF. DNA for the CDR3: TGTGCCAGCAGTACCCCGTTGACTTCTGGGGCCAACGTCCTGACTTTC.